A single sample gave rise to the 27 T cell receptor beta chains below, sequenced in a study of vaccination effects on CD4 cells after COVID-19. These TCRs' antigens remain unknown. CD4+ T cells were isolated after 10 days of culture. The repertoire was sequenced with immunoSEQ multiplex PCR; TCRdb's copy has only in-frame clones and lacks some. Of around 60,000 clones listed, 60% to 85% are singletons. The sequencing used CD4+ T cells from PBMCs cultured without peptide, collected before COVID-19 vaccination. The receptors stem from a human donor who received a COVID-19 vaccine.

The chain combines TRBV18 with TRBJ1-1, with unresolved D. This CDR3 is 13 amino acids long. Trimming took off 6 bases at V and 1 base at J, with 9 bases between the two ends. Germline V gene sequence: CDR1 KGHSH, CDR2 LQKENI. The DNA for the CDR3 is TGTGCCAGCTCGGCGACCCAGAACACTGAAGCTTTCTTT. Amino acids: CASSATQNTEAFF.

V and J are TRBV12-3 or TRBV12-4 and TRBJ1-2, with 7 positions matching TRBD1. Unmatched junction bases numbered 5, after V lost 6 bases and J lost 10 bases. This CDR3 has 11 amino acids. The CDR3 sequence is CASSYRGNYTF. CDR3 coding DNA: TGTGCCAGCAGCTACAGGGGTAACTACACCTTC.

This chain connects TRBV7-2 to TRBJ2-2; D is unresolved. V shed 8 bases and J shed 0 bases, with 10 bases lying between them. The CDR3 contains 14 residues. Germline V lookup: CDR1 SGHTA, CDR2 FQGNSA. The CDR3 sequence: CASSRETNTGELFF. For the CDR3, the DNA is TGTGCCAGCTCCCGAGAAACGAACACCGGGGAGCTGTTTTTT.

This rearrangement joins TRBV12-3 or TRBV12-4 to TRBJ2-3, with D unclear. Trimming took off 5 bases at V and 6 bases at J, with 6 bases between the two ends. The CDR3 runs to 11 residues. The CDR3 loop is CASSPADTQYF. The CDR3 DNA follows: TGTGCCAGCAGTCCTGCCGATACGCAGTATTTT.

This clone was picked up one time. J is TRBJ1-2 and V is TRBV19; D gene ambiguous. Germline CDR1 reads LNHDA; CDR2 reads SQIVND (reference sequence). Trimming left V 5 bases short and J 4 bases short, with 14 bases between. The CDR3 spans 14 residues. The CDR3 DNA sequence: TGTGCCAGTAGTCAGTTGGACGGAACCTATGGCTACACCTTC. Translation: CASSQLDGTYGYTF.

The chain has TRBV4-1 and TRBJ2-2; 7 bases align to TRBD1. CDR1 is MGHRA and CDR2 is YSYEKL in the germline V gene. The CDR3 is 16 residues long. With 3 bases clipped from V and 3 bases from J, the junction kept 7 bases outside the gene matches. The CDR3 DNA reads as TGCGCCAGCAGCCACGGACAGGTAGTTTACACCGGGGAGCTGTTTTTT. Encoded protein: CASSHGQVVYTGELFF.

The chain has TRBV6-2 or TRBV6-3 and TRBJ2-1, with 11 bases matching TRBD2. This CDR3 contains 15 residues. The V gene's germline CDR1 is MNHEY and CDR2 SVGEGT. J gave up 2 bases and V 6 bases, and 3 bases lay outside the gene matches. This CDR3 is CASSSSGGTYNEQFF. The CDR3 bases are TGTGCCAGCAGCTCTAGCGGGGGGACCTACAATGAGCAGTTCTTC.

J is TRBJ1-1 and V is TRBV5-6; no clear D gene. The CDR3 consists of 13 residues. Germline values: CDR1 SGHDT, CDR2 YYEEEE. V was pared by 1 base and J by 5 bases, with 9 bases between. This CDR3 is CASSLNPGTEAFF. The CDR3 nucleotides read TGTGCCAGCAGCTTGAACCCGGGAACTGAAGCTTTCTTT.

The gene calls are TRBV28 and TRBJ1-4; D possibly corresponds to TRBD1 (5 bases). The CDR3 has 16 amino acids. V lost 3 bases and J 2 bases, leaving 13 bases between the germline ends. Looked up from germline, CDR1 is MDHEN and CDR2 is SYDVKM. Here the CDR3 DNA reads TGTGCCAGCAGTTTCAGGGTCGGTCGGACTAATGAAAAACTGTTTTTT. Translated: CASSFRVGRTNEKLFF. Full variable domain (rest looked up from reference TRBV28 and TRBJ1-4): DVKVTQSSRYLVKRTGEKVFLECVQDMDHENMFWYRQDPGLGLRLIYFSYDVKMKEKGDIPEGYSVSREKKERFSLILESASTNQTSMYLCASSFRVGRTNEKLFFGSGTQLSVL.

This clone was observed a few times. The rearrangement joins TRBV19 to TRBJ2-3; 8 bases align to TRBD1. CDR3 size: 15 residues. The junction had 8 bases not matched to a gene; V was cut back by 6 bases and J by 3 bases. CDR1 is LNHDA and CDR2 is SQIVND in the germline V gene (reference sequence). The CDR3 nucleotides read TGTGCCAGTAGCGCAGGGGGCGCGAGGACAGATACGCAGTATTTT. Protein product: CASSAGGARTDTQYF.

This clone was detected only a few times. The chain joins TRBV27 to TRBJ2-7; D might be TRBD1 (5 bases). Germline V gene lookup returns CDR1 MNHEY and CDR2 SMNVEV (reference sequence). Trimming shortened V by 4 bases and J by 10 bases, and 17 bases separated the two germline ends. CDR3 length: 13 amino acids. The CDR3 nucleotides are TGTGCCAGCAGTTGTCTATTACCAGGGCGACAGTACGTC. Protein product: CASSCLLPGRQYV.

The V gene is TRBV24-1, the J gene TRBJ2-5; no clear D. Germline-derived CDR1 and CDR2 are KGHDR and SFDVKD. There are 14 residues in the CDR3. V was shortened by 3 bases and J by 1 base, with 8 bases between the two germline ends. The CDR3 DNA follows: TGTGCCACCAGTGATACGGCGTCCCAAGAGACCCAGTACTTC. Translation gives CATSDTASQETQYF.

The V and J genes are TRBV7-3 and TRBJ1-2; 8 nucleotides line up with TRBD1. J was trimmed by 3 bases and V by 5 bases; bases with no gene match: 5. Per germline, CDR1 SGHTA and CDR2 FQGTGA. The CDR3 has 14 amino acids. CDR3 DNA sequence: TGTGCCAGCAGCCCAGGGGGCGCAGACTATGGCTACACCTTC. Translating it yields CASSPGGADYGYTF.

This chain links TRBV24-1 with TRBJ2-1, with 9 bases aligning to TRBD2. The CDR3 has 17 residues. J lost 4 bases, V lost 0 bases, and 6 bases had no gene match. CDR1 is KGHDR and CDR2 is SFDVKD in the germline V gene. CDR3 protein: CATSDLVAGGVYNEQFF. The CDR3, as DNA: TGTGCCACCAGTGATTTGGTTGCGGGGGGGGTTTACAATGAGCAGTTCTTC.

The gene calls are TRBV18 and TRBJ1-1; a weak D match, TRBD1 (5 bases). The CDR3 has 15 residues. Trimming stripped 3 bases from V and 1 base from J, with 12 bases between. The germline V gene has CDR1 KGHSH and CDR2 LQKENI. This CDR3 is CASSPQGGENTEAFF. Here the CDR3 DNA reads TGTGCCAGCTCACCTCAGGGCGGGGAGAACACTGAAGCTTTCTTT.

This clone was seen only a few times. The chain couples TRBV2 to TRBJ1-5; D uncertain. This CDR3 comprises 14 residues. Germline CDR1 is SNHLY and CDR2 is FYNNEI. The V and J ends lost 3 bases and 5 bases respectively, with 11 bases between them. DNA of the CDR3: TGTGCCAGCAGTGAGTTCCAGGTTGATCAGCCCCAGCATTTT. It codes for CASSEFQVDQPQHF.

The chain recombines TRBV2 with TRBJ2-7, with D tentatively TRBD1 (7 bases). Trimming cost V 8 bases and J 6 bases, with 17 bases left between them. The germline gives CDR1 SNHLY, CDR2 FYNNEI. CDR3 length: 13 amino acids. Written as DNA, the CDR3 is TGTGCCAGCGGGTTGGAGGGGGCTTCCGAGCAGTACGTC. It translates to CASGLEGASEQYV.

The rearrangement uses TRBV6-2 or TRBV6-3 and TRBJ2-7; 9 positions match TRBD1. The V gene end was trimmed by 6 bases and the J gene end by 4 bases; junction bases not matched to a gene: 10. CDR3 size: 15 residues. CDR1 MNHEY and CDR2 SVGEGT come from the germline V gene. CDR3 in DNA: TGTGCCAGCAGCCTAGCCCCGGACAGGGGATACGAGCAGTACGTC. It codes for CASSLAPDRGYEQYV.

This sequence joins TRBV27 and TRBJ2-5; tentatively, D is TRBD1 (6 bases). Germline CDR1 reads MNHEY; CDR2 reads SMNVEV (reference sequence). The CDR3 runs 13 residues. Trimming pared 5 bases from V and 3 bases from J, leaving 10 bases between. This chain's CDR3 is CASSTYREETQYF. CDR3 coding DNA: TGTGCCAGCAGTACGTACAGGGAAGAGACCCAGTACTTC.

This clone has more than one count but fewer than ten. The chain has TRBV20-1 and TRBJ1-2; no firm D call. CDR1 DFQATT and CDR2 SNEGSKA come from the germline V gene (reference sequence). Trimming cost V 3 bases and J 6 bases, with 8 bases left between them. The CDR3 is 11 amino acids. The CDR3, as DNA: TGCAGTGCTAGTGTCGGGGATGGCTACACCTTC. Encoded protein: CSASVGDGYTF.

This clone has a single count. The chain has TRBV7-2 and TRBJ1-4; D is ambiguous. Germline V gene sequence: CDR1 SGHTA, CDR2 FQGNSA. V lost 3 bases and J lost 3, with 11 bases in between. The CDR3 totals 15 residues. The CDR3 loop reads CASSLLQRSNEKLFF. For the CDR3, the DNA is TGTGCCAGCAGCTTGCTGCAGCGTTCTAATGAAAAACTGTTTTTT.

This rearrangement joins TRBV19 to TRBJ1-2, with D possibly matching TRBD1 (5 bases). The CDR3 is made up of 14 amino acids. Germline CDR1 and CDR2: LNHDA and SQIVND (reference sequence). Trimming cost V 3 bases and J 5 bases, with 13 bases left between them. The CDR3 is CASSISSEGYGYTF. CDR3 nucleotide sequence: TGTGCCAGTAGTATTTCATCCGAGGGGTATGGCTACACCTTC.

This chain uses TRBV6-5 with TRBJ2-5; D not resolved. This CDR3 region has 15 residues. Germline V gene sequence: CDR1 MNHEY, CDR2 SVGAGI. Trimming removed 0 bases at V and 2 bases at J, with 10 bases between. The CDR3 is CASSYSLAQQETQYF. In nucleotides, the CDR3 is TGTGCCAGCAGTTACTCCCTGGCCCAACAAGAGACCCAGTACTTC.

J is TRBJ1-1 and V is TRBV28; D gene ambiguous. Germline values: CDR1 MDHEN, CDR2 SYDVKM. The V end was cut by 8 bases, the J end by 5 bases, with 9 bases between. The CDR3 has 11 residues. This CDR3 is CASLARTEAFF. As DNA, the CDR3 is TGTGCCAGCCTTGCCCGGACTGAAGCTTTCTTT.

This chain connects TRBV29-1 to TRBJ2-3; D is undetermined. The CDR3 spans 12 residues. Germline assignment: CDR1 SQVTM and CDR2 ANQGSEA. Trimming removed 3 bases from V and 1 base from J, with 5 bases in between. CDR3 sequence reads: CSVDEGTDTQYF. The CDR3 DNA reads as TGCAGCGTTGATGAAGGCACAGATACGCAGTATTTT.

The chain recombines TRBV7-8 with TRBJ1-4, with D maybe TRBD1 (5 bases). Germline V gene sequence: CDR1 SGHVS, CDR2 FQNEAQ. Trimming stripped 1 base from V and 6 bases from J, with 6 bases between. The CDR3 covers 13 residues. The CDR3 DNA reads as TGTGCCAGCAGCTTAGGCAGGGATGAAAAACTGTTTTTT. This translates into CASSLGRDEKLFF.

This chain connects TRBV5-6 to TRBJ1-2, with TRBD1 as a possible D gene (6 bases). CDR3 size: 14 residues. Germline-derived CDR1 and CDR2 are SGHDT and YYEEEE. Trimming took off 2 bases at V and 0 bases at J, with 8 bases between the two ends. The CDR3 coding sequence is TGTGCCAGCAGCTTAACAGGGTCTAACTATGGCTACACCTTC. This translates into CASSLTGSNYGYTF.